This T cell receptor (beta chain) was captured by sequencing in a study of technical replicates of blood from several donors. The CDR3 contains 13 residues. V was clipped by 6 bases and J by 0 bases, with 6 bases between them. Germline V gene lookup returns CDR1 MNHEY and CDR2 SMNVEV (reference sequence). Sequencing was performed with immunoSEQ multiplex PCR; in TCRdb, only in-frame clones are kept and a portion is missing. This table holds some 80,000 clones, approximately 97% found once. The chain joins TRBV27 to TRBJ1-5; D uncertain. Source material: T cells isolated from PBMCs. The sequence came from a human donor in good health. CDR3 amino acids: CASRPYSNQPQHF. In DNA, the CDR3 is TGTGCCAGCAGGCCCTATAGCAATCAGCCCCAGCATTTT.